This TCR beta chain is drawn from a study of OX40 agonist ivuxolimab in advanced cancers. Using immunoSEQ multiplex PCR, the repertoire was profiled, and TCRdb retains in-frame clones only, with some absent. The sample includes about 76,000 clones, around 87% of them seen just once. With V trimmed by 8 bases and J by 3 bases, 5 bases remained unmatched. This CDR3 contains 13 residues. The germline gives CDR1 SGHTA, CDR2 FQGNSA. The clonotype comes from an adult with an advanced solid tumor such as melanoma, head and neck, liver or kidney cancer. Sequencing used CD4+ or CD8+ T cells sorted from blood, obtained in a trial of the OX40 agonist ivuxolimab. This chain connects TRBV7-2 to TRBJ2-7, with 9 positions matching TRBD2. The CDR3 sequence: CASGSGGLYEQYF. The CDR3 DNA is TGTGCCAGCGGTAGCGGGGGTCTCTACGAGCAGTACTTC.